This is a list of T cell receptor beta chains from one sample in a study of blood T cells in healthy people across ages. TCRdb ran MiXCR on the 5' RACE reads and lists one entry per CDR3 protein. The table shows about 780,000 distinct CDR3 sequences, with roughly 60% occurring only once. The sequencing sample was made of blood. These receptors were taken from a man in his thirties or forties in good health. Each CDR3 is given without its conserved first and last residue. Each record gives: V gene, J gene, clone size, CDR3 protein. Some rows have no size entry. The others give once, few or many, or a class for an expanded clone.

>TRBV11-2|TRBJ2-1|few
ASSLDRWGEQF
>TRBV4-1|TRBJ1-6|few
ASSQEGGKEYNSPLH
>TRBV5-1|TRBJ2-3|NA
ASSWGITSAVDTQY
>TRBV4-2|TRBJ2-5|NA
ASSQAGNRQETQY
>TRBV6-5|TRBJ1-1|NA
ASFGQGITEAF
>TRBV7-9|TRBJ2-3|once
ASSSGTSRNTQY
>TRBV7-2|TRBJ2-1|NA
ASSLAALGNEQF
>TRBV7-9|TRBJ2-3|few
ASSLAWTAADTQY
>TRBV20-1|TRBJ2-7|NA
SASFSSYEQY
>TRBV6-1|TRBJ2-3|NA
ASSETASGPDTQY
>TRBV28|TRBJ2-3|NA
ASRRTSGGIADTQY
>TRBV12-3/TRBV12-4|TRBJ1-1|NA
ASSLVYTEAF
>TRBV7-9|TRBJ2-3|NA
ASSPRTDTDTQY
>TRBV4-1|TRBJ2-6|NA
ASSQVRASGANVLT
>TRBV20-1|TRBJ1-1|NA
SASRGGITEAF
>TRBV20-1|TRBJ2-5|few
SAMSGGQETQY
>TRBV6-1|TRBJ2-7|NA
ASSAKDGGVYEQY
>TRBV6-5|TRBJ2-2|once
ASRSHQGRELF
>TRBV27|TRBJ2-7|NA
ASSLGRDGYEQY
>TRBV20-1|TRBJ2-1|once
SATTGGASDNEQF
>TRBV12-3/TRBV12-4|NA|NA
ASKGLQVEQY
>TRBV29-1|TRBJ1-1|few
SVVRNTEAF
>TRBV6-1|TRBJ2-2|NA
ASTRDRPNTGELF
>TRBV19|TRBJ1-1|NA
ASLDRGGTEAF
>TRBV20-1|TRBJ2-3|NA
SAEERGVDTQY
>TRBV3-1|TRBJ1-4|NA
ASSVGEDGKLF
>TRBV7-7|TRBJ2-3|NA
ASSLVTGKLDTQY
>TRBV20-1|TRBJ2-3|few
SARRTFQGRARSDTQY
>TRBV4-3|TRBJ2-7|NA
ASSADRGLNEQY
>TRBV15|TRBJ1-5|NA
ATSGGQRNQPQH
>TRBV4-2|TRBJ2-1|NA
ASSQDLDYQGNEQF
>TRBV7-2|TRBJ2-7|NA
ASSYGPPLEQY
>TRBV20-1|NA|NA
SAEIGQELRGTQY
>TRBV20-1|TRBJ1-1|NA
SARAGRDTEAF
>TRBV2|TRBJ1-6|many
ASSASYNSPLH
>TRBV2|TRBJ2-1|NA
ASRDGLAGGGSEQF
>TRBV9|TRBJ1-3|NA
ASSVGGQKNSGNTIY
>TRBV10-2|TRBJ1-2|NA
ASSESGGFGYT
>TRBV6-4|TRBJ2-1|NA
ASNHRLGPYNEQF
>TRBV20-1|TRBJ2-7|few
SANEGFYEQY
>TRBV7-9|TRBJ2-1|few
ASTRSGGYNEQF
>TRBV7-2|TRBJ2-3|few
ASSSDGKVGDTQY
>TRBV14|TRBJ2-1|NA
ASSQEPSGVPWNEQF
>TRBV12-3/TRBV12-4|TRBJ2-7|few
ASSFKGGNEQY
>TRBV9|TRBJ2-2|NA
ASSVEGGGELF
>TRBV7-2|TRBJ2-3|NA
ASSQSGAGGTQY
>TRBV7-2|TRBJ1-6|NA
ASSADRAVSPLH
>TRBV20-1|TRBJ1-4|NA
SVTPSGSSHEKLF
>TRBV20-1|TRBJ1-5|NA
SAPPVQSDPGYSNQPQH
>TRBV7-2|TRBJ2-5|NA
ASNLGLETQY
>TRBV4-1|TRBJ1-4|few
ASRPGQAASTNEKLF
>TRBV6-1|TRBJ2-3|NA
ASSESGGALDTQY
>TRBV6-2/TRBV6-3|TRBJ2-1|once
ASIRAGGASYNEQF